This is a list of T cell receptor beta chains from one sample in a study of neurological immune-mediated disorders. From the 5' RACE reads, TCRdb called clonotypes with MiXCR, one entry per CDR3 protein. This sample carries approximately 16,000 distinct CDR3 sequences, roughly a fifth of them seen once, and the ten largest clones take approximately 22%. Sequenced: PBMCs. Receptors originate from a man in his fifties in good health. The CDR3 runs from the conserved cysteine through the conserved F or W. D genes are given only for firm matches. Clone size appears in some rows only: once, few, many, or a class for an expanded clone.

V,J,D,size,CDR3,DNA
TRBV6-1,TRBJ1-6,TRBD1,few,CASNRQGGNSPLHF,TGTGCCAGCAATAGACAGGGGGGAAATTCACCCCTCCACTTT
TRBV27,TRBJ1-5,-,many,CASSFVGETSNQPQHF,TGTGCCAGCAGTTTTGTCGGGGAAACTAGCAATCAGCCCCAGCATTTT
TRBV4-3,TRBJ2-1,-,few,CASSQEYGRVKQFF,TGCGCCAGCAGCCAAGAATACGGCAGGGTAAAGCAGTTCTTC
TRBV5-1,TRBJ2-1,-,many,CASSPGTGSSYNEQFF,TGCGCCAGCAGCCCAGGAACGGGGAGCTCCTACAATGAGCAGTTCTTC
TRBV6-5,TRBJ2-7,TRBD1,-,CATTLARTGGFFGYEQYF,TGTGCCACGACCTTAGCGCGGACAGGGGGCTTCTTTGGCTACGAGCAGTACTTC
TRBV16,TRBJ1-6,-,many,CASSQPWGKDSPLHF,TGTGCCAGCAGCCAACCGTGGGGGAAGGATTCACCCCTCCACTTT
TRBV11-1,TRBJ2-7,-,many,CASSPGQRGEYF,TGTGCCAGCAGCCCTGGACAGCGCGGGGAGTACTTC
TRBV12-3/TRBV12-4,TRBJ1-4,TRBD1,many,CASTNDRDPEKLFF,TGTGCCAGCACCAACGACAGGGATCCTGAAAAACTGTTTTTT
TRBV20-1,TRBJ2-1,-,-,CSATTPWGRNEQFF,TGCAGTGCTACGACCCCGTGGGGGCGAAATGAGCAGTTCTTC
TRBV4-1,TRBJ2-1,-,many,CASSQVGGVGYEQFF,TGCGCCAGCAGCCAAGTCGGGGGAGTAGGCTATGAGCAGTTCTTC
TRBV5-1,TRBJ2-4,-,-,CASSLTDDLQNIQYF,TGCGCCAGCAGCTTGACGGACGACCTCCAAAACATTCAGTACTTC
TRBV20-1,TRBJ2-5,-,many,CSARPIAGRAKQETQYF,TGCAGTGCTAGACCTATCGCAGGCCGGGCGAAGCAAGAGACCCAGTACTTC
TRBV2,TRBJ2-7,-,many,CASSEGILLHSYEQYF,TGTGCCAGCAGTGAAGGGATACTACTCCACTCCTACGAGCAGTACTTC
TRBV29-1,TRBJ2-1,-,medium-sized,CSAETGSYNEQFF,TGCAGCGCCGAGACAGGCTCCTACAATGAGCAGTTCTTC
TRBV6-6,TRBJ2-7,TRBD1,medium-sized,CASSYSTGGYEQYF,TGTGCCAGCAGTTACTCGACAGGGGGCTACGAGCAGTACTTC
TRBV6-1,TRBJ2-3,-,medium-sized,CASSVYQGFGADTQYF,TGTGCCAGCAGTGTTTACCAGGGATTCGGGGCAGATACGCAGTATTTT
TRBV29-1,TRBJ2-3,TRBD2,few,CSVDLRLAQSDTQYF,TGCAGCGTTGACCTCAGACTAGCACAGTCAGATACGCAGTATTTT
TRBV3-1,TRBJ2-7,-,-,CASSQEGSYVKQYF,TGTGCCAGCAGCCAAGAGGGCAGCTATGTGAAGCAGTACTTC
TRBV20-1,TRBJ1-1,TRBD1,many,CSARQTGAGEAFF,TGCAGTGCTAGACAAACAGGGGCCGGTGAAGCTTTCTTT
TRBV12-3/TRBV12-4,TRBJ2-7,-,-,CASRNGRIYEQYF,TGTGCCAGCAGAAACGGACGGATCTACGAGCAGTACTTC
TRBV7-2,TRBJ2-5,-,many,CASSRGKEETQYF,TGTGCCAGCAGCCGGGGGAAGGAAGAGACCCAGTACTTC
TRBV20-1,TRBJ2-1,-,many,CSAPAPDLDSYNEQFF,TGCAGTGCTCCCGCTCCAGATCTCGACAGTTACAATGAGCAGTTCTTC
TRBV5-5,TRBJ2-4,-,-,CASSRFGAKNIQYF,TGTGCCAGCAGCCGCTTTGGCGCCAAAAACATTCAGTACTTC
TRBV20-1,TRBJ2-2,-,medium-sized,CSALRAGNTGELFF,TGCAGTGCCCTAAGGGCGGGGAACACCGGGGAGCTGTTTTTT
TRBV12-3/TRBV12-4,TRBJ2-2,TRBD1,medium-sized,CASTGTGVSGELFF,TGTGCCAGCACCGGGACAGGGGTCTCCGGGGAGCTGTTTTTT
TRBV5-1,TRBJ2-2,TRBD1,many,CASSVRTGSNTGELFF,TGCGCCAGCAGCGTGCGGACAGGGTCGAACACCGGGGAGCTGTTTTTT
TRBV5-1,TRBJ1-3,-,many,CASSLVPGRISGNTIYF,TGCGCCAGCAGCTTGGTACCGGGCAGGATCTCAGGAAACACCATATATTTT
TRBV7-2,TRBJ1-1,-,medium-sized,CASQAVGMNTEAFF,TGTGCCAGCCAGGCAGTGGGGATGAACACTGAAGCTTTCTTT
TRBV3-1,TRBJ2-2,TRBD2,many,CAIAGGTGELFF,TGTGCCATAGCGGGAGGAACCGGGGAGCTGTTTTTT
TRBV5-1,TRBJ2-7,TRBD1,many,CASSYRPGQDSYEQYF,TGCGCCAGCAGCTACCGCCCGGGACAGGACTCCTACGAGCAGTACTTC
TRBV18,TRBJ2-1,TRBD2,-,CASSPRLAGPNEQFF,TGTGCCAGCTCACCGCGGCTAGCGGGACCCAATGAGCAGTTCTTC
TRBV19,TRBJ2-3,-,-,CASSIGYGDTQYF,TGTGCCAGTAGTATCGGGTACGGGGATACGCAGTATTTT
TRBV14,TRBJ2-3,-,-,CASSRISGWTSTDTQYF,TGTGCCAGCAGTCGGATTTCAGGTTGGACTAGCACAGATACGCAGTATTTT
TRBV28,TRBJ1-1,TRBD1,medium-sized,CASSLTGGNTEAFF,TGTGCCAGCAGTTTGACAGGGGGGAACACTGAAGCTTTCTTT
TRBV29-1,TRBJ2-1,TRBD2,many,CSVEETGGPYNEQFF,TGCAGCGTTGAAGAGACGGGAGGCCCCTACAATGAGCAGTTCTTC
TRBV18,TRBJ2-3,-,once,CASSPVGTGTDTQYF,TGTGCCAGCTCACCAGTGGGGACCGGCACAGATACGCAGTATTTT
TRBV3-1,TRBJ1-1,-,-,CASSPNGGSNTEAFF,TGTGCCAGCAGCCCGAACGGGGGTTCGAACACTGAAGCTTTCTTT
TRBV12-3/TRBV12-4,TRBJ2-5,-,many,CASSSVGGLETQYF,TGTGCCAGCAGTTCGGTAGGCGGATTGGAGACCCAGTACTTC
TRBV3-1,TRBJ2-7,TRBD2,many,CASSPGLAGGMKSYEQYF,TGTGCCAGCAGCCCCGGACTAGCGGGAGGTATGAAGTCCTACGAGCAGTACTTC
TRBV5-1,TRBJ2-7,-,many,CASSLGDIAYEQYF,TGCGCCAGCAGCTTGGGGGACATCGCCTACGAGCAGTACTTC
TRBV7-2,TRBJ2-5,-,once,CASSLGLVETQYF,TGTGCCAGCAGCTTAGGGCTAGTCGAGACCCAGTACTTC
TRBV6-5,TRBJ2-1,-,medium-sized,CASSYDFGGVYEQFF,TGTGCCAGCAGTTATGATTTTGGGGGCGTCTATGAGCAGTTCTTC
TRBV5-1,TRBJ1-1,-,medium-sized,CASSFGGFSEAFF,TGCGCCAGCAGCTTCGGCGGGTTCTCTGAAGCTTTCTTT
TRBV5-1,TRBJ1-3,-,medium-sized,CASWGTGNTIYF,TGCGCCAGCTGGGGCACTGGAAACACCATATATTTT
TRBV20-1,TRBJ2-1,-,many,CSARDLRGALEQFF,TGCAGTGCTAGAGATCTCCGAGGGGCCCTTGAGCAGTTCTTC
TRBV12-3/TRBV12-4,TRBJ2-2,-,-,CASSPRGVVGELFF,TGTGCCAGCAGTCCCAGGGGGGTCGTCGGGGAGCTGTTTTTT
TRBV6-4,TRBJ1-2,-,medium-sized,CASSDSNLGSYGYTF,TGTGCCAGCAGTGACTCGAATTTGGGAAGCTATGGCTACACCTTC
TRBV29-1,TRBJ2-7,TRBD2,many,CSVGTSASYEQYF,TGCAGCGTTGGTACTAGCGCCTCCTACGAGCAGTACTTC
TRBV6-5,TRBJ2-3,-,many,CASSYSPAGRSTDTQYF,TGTGCCAGCAGTTACTCTCCAGCGGGCCGTAGCACAGATACGCAGTATTTT
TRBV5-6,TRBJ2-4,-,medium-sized,CASSSGPVAKNIQYF,TGTGCCAGCAGCTCGGGGCCAGTAGCCAAAAACATTCAGTACTTC